These 17 T cell receptor beta chains came from one sample sequenced in a study of cytomegalovirus exposure and HLA in healthy donors. The method was immunoSEQ multiplex PCR; TCRdb's version includes in-frame clones alone and lacks a portion of them. The table shows tens of thousands of clones, with approximately 93% occurring only once. Sequencing was done on a sample of PBMCs. The receptors stem from a woman under 30 in good health and CMV-seropositive.

The chain combines TRBV11-2 with TRBJ2-1; TRBD2 matches 12 bases. CDR3 length: 15 amino acids. The germline V gene has CDR1 SGHAT and CDR2 FQNNGV. With 5 bases clipped from V and 10 bases from J, the junction kept 9 bases outside the gene matches. The CDR3 coding sequence is TGTGCCAGCAGCCCCATGATCGGACTAGCGGGGGAGCAGTTCTTC. This codes for CASSPMIGLAGEQFF.

The chain is built from TRBV7-2 and TRBJ1-1; D may be TRBD1 (5 bases). The CDR3 covers 16 residues. Germline V gives CDR1 SGHTA, CDR2 FQGNSA. Trimming pared 6 bases from V and 1 base from J, leaving 18 bases between. In nucleotides, the CDR3 is TGTGCCAGCAGGTTGACCGGGACTATTTCGAACACTGAAGCTTTCTTT. Translation: CASRLTGTISNTEAFF.

The chain links TRBV11-2 to TRBJ2-7, with D possibly being TRBD1 (5 bases). V lost 3 bases to trimming and J lost 4 bases, with 19 bases between them. Germline values: CDR1 SGHAT, CDR2 FQNNGV. The CDR3 runs 16 residues. The CDR3 DNA follows: TGTGCCAGCAGCTTGGGGCCGGGTCCGGACCTTTACGAGCAGTACTTC. The encoded protein is CASSLGPGPDLYEQYF. Filled out from reference TRBV11-2 and TRBJ2-7, the complete variable domain reads EAGVAQSPRYKIIEKRQSVAFWCNPISGHATLYWYQQILGQGPKLLIQFQNNGVVDDSQLPKDRFSAERLKGVDSTLKIQPAKLEDSAVYLCASSLGPGPDLYEQYFGPGTRLTVT.

V and J are TRBV2 and TRBJ1-1; no clear D gene. Per germline, CDR1 SNHLY and CDR2 FYNNEI. This CDR3 contains 12 residues. V dropped 6 bases and J dropped 5 bases, with 10 bases sitting between them. The CDR3 spells CASRADSTEAFF. CDR3 bases: TGTGCCAGCAGGGCAGATTCAACTGAAGCTTTCTTT.

The chain joins TRBV7-3 to TRBJ2-3, with TRBD2 matching over 10 bases. Germline V gene sequence: CDR1 SGHTA, CDR2 FQGTGA. The CDR3 sequence is 17 residues long. J gave up 3 bases and V 4 bases, and 10 bases lay outside the gene matches. The CDR3 DNA sequence: TGTGCCAGCAGCTCCTCGAGCGGGGGGGCCGGGACAGATACGCAGTATTTT. It is translated as CASSSSSGGAGTDTQYF.

The genes are TRBV9 and TRBJ2-1; D might be TRBD1 (6 bases). In germline, CDR1 is SGDLS, CDR2 YYNGEE. CDR3 size: 14 residues. V was trimmed by 3 bases and J by 8 bases, leaving 15 bases between them. Here the CDR3 reads CASSGSHRVDEQFF. Written as DNA, the CDR3 is TGTGCCAGCAGCGGATCACACAGGGTCGATGAGCAGTTCTTC.

The chain combines TRBV5-1 with TRBJ1-3, with 7 nucleotides matching TRBD1. V dropped 4 bases and J dropped 4; count of bases not matched to a gene: 8. The germline CDR1 and CDR2 sequences are SGHRS and YFSETQ. CDR3 length: 15 residues. The CDR3 region has the DNA TGCGCCAGCAGCCCCTCCGGACAGGCGGGAAACACCATATATTTT. This codes for CASSPSGQAGNTIYF.

This sequence joins TRBV5-5 and TRBJ2-7; D is unclear. The ends were cut back, 0 bases at V and 0 bases at J, with 7 bases in the middle. CDR1 is SGHKS, CDR2 YYEKEE, per germline (reference sequence). The CDR3 has 14 residues. Here the CDR3 reads CASSLERYSYEQYF. The CDR3 DNA sequence: TGTGCCAGCAGCTTGGAACGGTACTCCTACGAGCAGTACTTC.

The V and J genes are TRBV7-6 and TRBJ2-6; D not resolved. V was pared by 1 base and J by 4 bases, with 11 bases between. Per the germline V gene, CDR1 is SGHVS and CDR2 is FNYEAQ. CDR3 size: 16 residues. In DNA, the CDR3 is TGTGCCAGCAGCTTAGGAGGAACCTTCGGGGCCAACGTCCTGACTTTC. Protein sequence: CASSLGGTFGANVLTF.

With regard to this clone: In the same sample, other DNA sequences code for this CDR3. The chain carries TRBV28 and TRBJ2-1, with 10 nucleotides matching TRBD2. The CDR3 is made up of 16 amino acids. CDR1 MDHEN and CDR2 SYDVKM come from the germline V gene. Losses at the gene ends were 4 bases for V and 2 bases for J; bases not matched to a gene: 5. CDR3 sequence (DNA): TGTGCCAGCAGTTCCTTAGCGGGGGGCACCTACAATGAGCAGTTCTTC. It codes for CASSSLAGGTYNEQFF.

The chain joins TRBV5-6 to TRBJ1-1, with no clear D. Germline loops: CDR1 SGHDT, CDR2 YYEEEE. The CDR3 totals 12 residues. Trimming pared 6 bases from V and 2 bases from J, leaving 8 bases between. The CDR3 DNA reads TGTGCCAGCATCGGGTCTAACACTGAAGCTTTCTTT. Its translation: CASIGSNTEAFF.

V is TRBV9 and J is TRBJ1-1; D may be TRBD1 (6 bases). The V end lost 0 bases, the J end lost 4 bases, and 13 bases lay between the germline ends. Germline CDR1 is SGDLS and CDR2 is YYNGEE. The CDR3 consists of 15 residues. Here the CDR3 DNA reads TGTGCCAGCAGCGTAGGGGGGGGCAGCGCCACTGAAGCTTTCTTT. This translates into CASSVGGGSATEAFF.

J is TRBJ2-2 and V is TRBV5-6; 7 positions match TRBD1. The CDR3 contains 16 residues. Germline V gene lookup returns CDR1 SGHDT and CDR2 YYEEEE. V shed 4 bases and J 1 base; nucleotides not matched to a gene: 7. The CDR3 protein is CASSTLTGKNTGELFF. CDR3 sequence (DNA): TGTGCCAGCAGCACCCTGACAGGGAAGAACACCGGGGAGCTGTTTTTT.

V is TRBV9 and J is TRBJ1-4, with D unclear. The ends were cut back, 4 bases at V and 0 bases at J, with 16 bases in the middle. The germline V gene encodes CDR1 SGDLS and CDR2 YYNGEE. This CDR3 region has 17 residues. The CDR3 protein is CASSPLRGAATNEKLFF. The DNA for the CDR3 is TGTGCCAGCAGCCCACTTCGGGGAGCGGCAACTAATGAAAAACTGTTTTTT.

The chain links TRBV11-2 to TRBJ2-1, with 8 bases matching TRBD2. V trimming: 3 bases; J trimming: 4 bases; junction bases outside the gene matches: 11. Germline V gene lookup returns CDR1 SGHAT and CDR2 FQNNGV. This CDR3 has 17 amino acids. The CDR3 DNA is TGTGCCAGCAGCTTTCCCAGCGGGAGCCGGGATTACAATGAGCAGTTCTTC. Translating gives CASSFPSGSRDYNEQFF.

The chain recombines TRBV5-5 with TRBJ2-7, with a possible D match to TRBD1 (5 bases). Trimming pared 2 bases from V and 3 bases from J, leaving 15 bases between. The germline CDR1 and CDR2 sequences are SGHKS and YYEKEE (reference sequence). The CDR3 loop spans 15 amino acids. CDR3 coding DNA: TGTGCCAGCAGCTTCTTGCCAGGGCGGTTCTACGAGCAGTACTTC. Protein sequence: CASSFLPGRFYEQYF.

The rearrangement uses TRBV27 and TRBJ2-7; D possibly corresponds to TRBD2 (6 bases). Germline V gene lookup returns CDR1 MNHEY and CDR2 SMNVEV (reference sequence). Trimming took off 4 bases at V and 8 bases at J, with 21 bases between the two ends. This CDR3 spans 15 amino acids. The chain's CDR3 is CASSSEGLYPTKQYF. In DNA form, the CDR3 reads TGTGCCAGCAGTTCCGAGGGACTTTATCCTACGAAGCAGTACTTC.